This TCR beta chain was found in a study of shared clonotypes between healthy human individuals. Study at large: Donor composition was a couple of women and a few men, aged 18 to 49. CD4 naive and CD4 memory each took three plates per donor, while CD8 naive took two and CD8 memory one.

Healthy HIV-negative adults without recent acute infections or vaccinations served as donors. Measured with immunoSEQ multiplex PCR; TCRdb has only the in-frame clones, and not every one. The sample lists approximately 2,300,000 clones, roughly 90% occurring once. There are 14 residues in the CDR3. V was trimmed by 2 bases and J by 0 bases, leaving 8 bases between them. Germline V gives CDR1 SGHTA, CDR2 FQGTGA. Notes on this clone: The sample has other DNA sequences that encode this CDR3 too.

The clonotype was recovered from a young man in good health. Some clones in this sample may be carry-over from other donors' samples. The chain is built from TRBV7-3 and TRBJ2-7, with D perhaps TRBD2 (6 bases). The material sequenced was naive CD4+ T cells from PBMCs. The subset: CD45RA+ positively selected. The CDR3: CASSLGGTSYEQYF. CDR3 bases: TGTGCCAGCAGCTTAGGGGGGACCTCCTACGAGCAGTACTTC.